The source of this TCR beta chain is a study of radiation and T cells in renal cell carcinoma. Study background: Nephrectomy followed 15 Gy stereotactic body radiation by 4 weeks. Study-wide results and limits: In blood, top tumor clones expanded by 2 weeks, shrinking by 4.

Here immunoSEQ multiplex PCR was the method, and the copy in TCRdb shows in-frame clones only, minus some. The sample carries roughly 120,000 clones, around 80% recorded once. As to time point: baseline pretreatment blood. This sample's treatment: 15 Gy SBRT to primary tumor, nephrectomy 4 weeks later. Blood was sampled at baseline, 2 weeks and 4 weeks after SBRT. Germline-derived CDR1 and CDR2 are SGHTA and FQGTGA. The CDR3 runs to 15 residues. V lost 2 bases and J lost 10; bases outside the gene matches: 11. About this clone itself: Its antigen remains unidentified.

The chain recombines TRBV7-3 with TRBJ2-1, with TRBD2 identical over 7 bases. The sequenced sample was blood, obtained from a patient whose treatment included radiotherapy and nephrectomy. The clonotype comes from a woman aged 60-75 years with renal cell carcinoma. CDR3 nucleotides: TGTGCCAGCAGCTTACGGACTAGTCATGTCAACGAGCAGTTCTTC. Amino acid sequence: CASSLRTSHVNEQFF.